These 21 T cell receptor beta chains were all obtained from the same sample, sequenced in a study of regulatory T cells in long-lasting Graves disease. Arm-PCR of CDR3 regions and iRepertoire HTBI primers were the basis on which TCR beta libraries were built. TCRdb reprocessed the multiplex PCR reads with MiXCR, giving one entry per CDR3 protein. The table lists approximately 230,000 distinct CDR3 sequences, approximately 16% of them singletons. This sample's time point: newly diagnosed GD, antithyroid drugs for less than 3 months. From PBMCs, RNA was extracted and then used to make the TCR library. The sequences come from peripheral blood mononuclear cells (PBMCs), collected at new diagnosis, from a patient treated with antithyroid drugs. All receptors come from a female donor with Graves disease.

This clonotype showed up many times. The chain couples TRBV24-1 to TRBJ2-2; D might be TRBD1 or TRBD2, each matching 5 bases. Germline CDR1 and CDR2: KGHDR and SFDVKD. The length of the CDR3 is 16 residues. V gave up 0 bases and J gave up 4 bases, with 11 bases separating them. In nucleotides, the CDR3 is TGTGCCACCAGTGATTTGGGCAGGGACGGCACCGGGGAGCTGTTTTTT. This gives the protein CATSDLGRDGTGELFF.

The table lists this clonotype with a few counts. J is TRBJ2-2 and V is TRBV5-6, with D possibly TRBD1 on 7 matching bases. V gave up 0 bases and J gave up 4 bases, with 16 bases separating them. The CDR3 runs to 17 residues. Per germline, CDR1 SGHDT and CDR2 YYEEEE. CDR3: CASSLGLTGTFTGELFF. In nucleotides, the CDR3 is TGTGCCAGCAGCTTGGGTCTGACAGGGACTTTCACCGGGGAGCTGTTTTTT.

The V gene is TRBV6-1, the J gene TRBJ2-7; D not resolved. Germline values: CDR1 MNHNS, CDR2 SASEGT. With 1 base removed from V and 3 bases from J, the gap between germline ends came to 10 bases. The CDR3 consists of 14 residues. CDR3 sequence reads: CASSEERLNYEQYF. CDR3 DNA sequence: TGTGCCAGCAGTGAAGAAAGATTGAACTACGAGCAGTACTTC.

This clonotype occurred many times. The chain is built from TRBV2 and TRBJ1-1; TRBD1 might be the D (5 bases). With 4 bases removed from V and 1 base from J, the gap between germline ends came to 7 bases. The CDR3 totals 13 residues. The germline gives CDR1 SNHLY, CDR2 FYNNEI. The CDR3 DNA sequence: TGTGCCAGCAGTGCGGGACGGAACACTGAAGCTTTCTTT. As protein: CASSAGRNTEAFF.

This clonotype has more than one count but fewer than ten. The chain couples TRBV20-1 to TRBJ2-3, with D unclear. CDR3 length: 17 amino acids. The V end was cut by 0 bases, the J end by 0 bases, with 16 bases between. Germline V gene data show CDR1 as DFQATT and CDR2 as SNEGSKA (reference sequence). CDR3 region: CSARDLVLAPSTDTQYF. CDR3 DNA: TGCAGTGCTAGAGATCTTGTTTTAGCACCTAGCACAGATACGCAGTATTTT.

As regards this clonotype: A read error may explain this, as a much larger clone is one base away. V gene TRBV20-1 combines with J gene TRBJ2-4; TRBD1 agrees at 7 bases. Unmatched junction bases numbered 14, after V lost 3 bases and J lost 9 bases. CDR1 is DFQATT and CDR2 is SNEGSKA in the germline V gene (reference sequence). This CDR3 has 15 residues. DNA for the CDR3: TGCAGTGCTAGTAAGGGGGCGAACTTGGGGAGCATTCAGTACTTC. It is translated as CSASKGANLGSIQYF.

In its sample, this clonotype was seen many times. The genes are TRBV15 and TRBJ2-4; D not resolved. The CDR3 sequence is 15 residues long. Germline V lookup: CDR1 LNHNV, CDR2 YYDKDF (reference sequence). The V gene lost 8 bases and the J gene lost 1 base, with 15 bases spanning the gap. CDR3 in amino acids: CATSLLGAAKNIQYF. The CDR3 DNA follows: TGTGCCACCTCACTCTTAGGAGCTGCCAAAAACATTCAGTACTTC.

This clonotype has a count of ten or more. This chain uses TRBV7-8 with TRBJ1-2; D unresolved. Trimming removed 2 bases at V and 1 base at J, with 5 bases between. The germline gives CDR1 SGHVS, CDR2 FQNEAQ. CDR3 length: 13 amino acids. DNA for the CDR3: TGTGCCAGCAGCTTACTGCTTAACTATGGCTACACCTTC. Amino acids: CASSLLLNYGYTF.

This clonotype was seen many times. An end of the junction does not agree with germline; a read error may underlie this. The chain employs TRBV7-2 and TRBJ2-5; D is possibly TRBD2 (7 bases). CDR1 and CDR2 from the germline V gene are SGHTA and FQGNSA. The CDR3 sequence is 15 residues long. The CDR3 DNA is TGTGCCAGCAGCCACCTAGGGGGGGGTCAAGAGTCCCAGTACTTC. This gives the protein CASSHLGGGQESQYF.

As for this clonotype: A much more abundant neighbour one base away suggests this may be a read error. The gene calls are TRBV5-1 and TRBJ2-1; D is undetermined. Matching the DNA end better, TRBJ2-5 makes the J call doubtful. The CDR3 is 12 amino acids. CDR1 and CDR2 (germline): SGHRS, YFSETQ. CDR3 region: CASSRTVKTQYF. The CDR3, as DNA: TGCGCCAGCAGCCGAACAGTGAAGACCCAGTACTTC.

As concerns this clonotype: This is likely an artifact of a read error, given a far larger clone one base away. The chain couples TRBV11-2 to TRBJ2-7; D is possibly TRBD2 (5 bases). Germline CDR1 and CDR2: SGHAT and FQNNGV. The CDR3 is 16 amino acids. The CDR3, as DNA: TGCGCCAGCAGCCAAGTATCGGGGTCAGAGAACTACGAGCAGTACTTC. Translation: CASSQVSGSENYEQYF. The variable domain in full, completed from reference TRBV11-2 and TRBJ2-7, reads EAGVAQSPRYKIIEKRQSVAFWCNPISGHATLYWYQQILGQGPKLLIQFQNNGVVDDSQLPKDRFSAERLKGVDSTLKIQPAKLEDSAVYLCASSQVSGSENYEQYFGPGTRLTVT.

This clonotype was recorded many times. The chain uses TRBV12-3 or TRBV12-4 and TRBJ1-1; D gene uncertain. The V gene lost 7 bases and the J gene lost 3 bases, with 9 bases spanning the gap. This CDR3 comprises 12 residues. In nucleotides, the CDR3 is TGTGCCAGCACCCCGGGCTACACTGAAGCTTTCTTT. Translating it yields CASTPGYTEAFF.

With respect to this clonotype: One base away lies a much larger clone, so this may be a sequencing read error. The CDR3 DNA reads TGTGCCAGTAGGGGCAGGGCGGATGAAAAACTGCTTTTT. Translated, it gives CASRGRADEKLLF. J is TRBJ1-4 and V is TRBV19; possibly TRBD1 for D (5 bases). The CDR3 spans 13 residues. Per germline, CDR1 LNHDA and CDR2 SQIVND (reference sequence).

This clonotype occurred many times. The rearrangement joins TRBV7-2 to TRBJ1-5; D is uncertain. The V and J ends lost 1 base and 9 bases respectively, with 10 bases between them. This CDR3 is built from 13 residues. CDR1 SGHTA and CDR2 FQGNSA come from the germline V gene. The CDR3 loop reads CASSLGQARPQHF. CDR3 DNA sequence: TGTGCCAGCAGCTTAGGTCAGGCCCGGCCCCAGCATTTT.

This clonotype occurred many times. This chain joins TRBV29-1 and TRBJ2-1; D is ambiguous. The germline V and J ends were trimmed by 3 bases and 0 bases, with 6 bases remaining between them. CDR1 is SQVTM and CDR2 is ANQGSEA in the germline V gene. CDR3 length: 13 residues. CDR3 nucleotide sequence: TGCAGCGTTGAGATAAGCTCCTACAATGAGCAGTTCTTC. It specifies CSVEISSYNEQFF.

This clonotype appeared many times. The J gene is TRBJ2-3, the V gene TRBV6-5; 12 positions match TRBD1. V lost 1 base and J lost 2; bases outside the gene matches: 4. CDR3 size: 17 residues. The germline V gene has CDR1 MNHEY and CDR2 SVGAGI. The CDR3, as DNA: TGTGCCAGCAGTTACTGGGACAGGGGGCCTTACACAGATACGCAGTATTTT. Translated, it gives CASSYWDRGPYTDTQYF.

J is TRBJ1-2 and V is TRBV20-1, with TRBD1 identical over 8 bases. CDR1 and CDR2 (germline): DFQATT, SNEGSKA (reference sequence). After removal of 3 bases from V and 8 bases from J, the junction contained 14 bases not matched to a gene. CDR3 length: 15 residues. CDR3 region: CSASGGGQAARGYTF. For the CDR3, the DNA is TGCAGTGCTAGTGGAGGGGGACAGGCTGCTAGGGGCTACACCTTC.

This clonotype was seen many times. The rearrangement links TRBV11-3 to TRBJ2-1; TRBD2 agrees at 9 bases. Germline CDR1 is SGHNT and CDR2 is YENEEA. CDR3 length equals 15 residues. Losses at the gene ends were 4 bases for V and 8 bases for J; bases not matched to a gene: 9. The CDR3 DNA reads as TGTGCCAGCAGCTCCCCGGGACTAGCACGGGATGAGCAGTTCTTC. As protein: CASSSPGLARDEQFF.

The gene calls are TRBV29-1 and TRBJ2-1; D is undetermined. The CDR3 contains 15 residues. The V gene's germline CDR1 is SQVTM and CDR2 ANQGSEA. Deletions cut 1 base from V and 4 bases from J, with 14 bases between. The CDR3, as DNA: TGCAGCGTTGAAGGAGGAAGTCTCCTATACAATGAGCAGTTCTTC. Its protein is CSVEGGSLLYNEQFF.

V and J are TRBV5-4 and TRBJ2-3; D is ambiguous. Germline CDR1 is SGHNT and CDR2 is YYREEE (reference sequence). The length of the CDR3 is 14 residues. Trimming left V 7 bases short and J 4 bases short, with 16 bases between. The CDR3 region is CASFSMGSPDTQYF. For the CDR3, the DNA is TGTGCCAGCTTTTCAATGGGGTCCCCAGATACGCAGTATTTT.

This clonotype was seen once. This may come from a read error, since a much larger clone is one base off. The V and J genes are TRBV10-2 and TRBJ1-2, with D unresolved. Looked up from germline, CDR1 is WSHSY and CDR2 is SAAADI. This CDR3 contains 13 residues. The CDR3 DNA follows: TGCGCCGGCAGTGATGCGGAGGGCTATGGCTACACCTTC. Translated: CAGSDAEGYGYTF.